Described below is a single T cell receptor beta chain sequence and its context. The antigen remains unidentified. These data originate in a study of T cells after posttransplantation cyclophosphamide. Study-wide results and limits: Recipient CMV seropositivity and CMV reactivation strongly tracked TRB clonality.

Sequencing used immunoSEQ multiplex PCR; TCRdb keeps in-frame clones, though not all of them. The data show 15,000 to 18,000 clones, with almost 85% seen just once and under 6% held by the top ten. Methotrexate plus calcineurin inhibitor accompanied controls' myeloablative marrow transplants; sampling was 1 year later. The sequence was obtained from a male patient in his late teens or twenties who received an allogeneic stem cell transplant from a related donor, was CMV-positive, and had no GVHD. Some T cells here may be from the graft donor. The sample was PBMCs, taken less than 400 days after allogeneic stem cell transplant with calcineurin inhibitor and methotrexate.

The CDR3 bases are TGTGCCAGCAGCTTACGGACTAGCGGGGGCAACAGTGAGCAGTTCTTC. This codes for CASSLRTSGGNSEQFF. The genes are TRBV7-2 and TRBJ2-1; 13 positions agree with TRBD2. Germline trimming cut 2 bases from V and 9 bases from J; bases unmatched to any gene: 7. The length of the CDR3 is 16 residues. Germline CDR1 is SGHTA and CDR2 is FQGNSA.